The 10 T cell receptor beta chains given below trace back to one sample, sequenced in a study of TIL therapy for anti-PD-1-resistant metastatic lung cancer. This was the immunoSEQ v3 assay. TCRdb keeps only in-frame clones here, not all; method: immunoSEQ multiplex PCR. Among about 50,000 clones listed, around three quarters were seen once. Sample time point: pre-treatment sample, taken before nivolumab and TIL therapy. Material: blood, obtained at baseline. The origin of the receptors is a woman aged 25 to 80 with non-small cell lung cancer.

J is TRBJ2-7 and V is TRBV4-1; maybe TRBD2 (5 bases). Germline V gene data show CDR1 as MGHRA and CDR2 as YSYEKL. V was shortened by 6 bases and J by 0 bases, with 15 bases between the two germline ends. There are 15 residues in the CDR3. CDR3 coding DNA: TGCGCCAGCAGTCCCTTGGGTAGCGCCTCCTACGAGCAGTACTTC. It yields the protein CASSPLGSASYEQYF.

The V call is TRBV19, the J call TRBJ2-6; TRBD1 might be the D (6 bases). The CDR3 is made up of 16 amino acids. V lost 7 bases and J lost 4, with 17 bases in between. In germline, CDR1 is LNHDA, CDR2 SQIVND (reference sequence). DNA of the CDR3: TGTGCCAGTACCATTCCCCAGGGGACCGGGGCCAACGTCCTGACTTTC. Its translation is CASTIPQGTGANVLTF. Supplemented by reference TRBV19 and TRBJ2-6, the full variable domain reads DGGITQSPKYLFRKEGQNVTLSCEQNLNHDAMYWYRQDPGQGLRLIYYSQIVNDFQKGDIAEGYSVSREKKESFPLTVTSAQKNPTAFYLCASTIPQGTGANVLTFGAGSRLTVL.

This clone was found a few times. CDR3 DNA: TGTGCCAGCAGCCGACACAGGGAGAGCAACTATGGCTACACCTTC. Encoded protein: CASSRHRESNYGYTF. The genes are TRBV7-9 and TRBJ1-2; maybe TRBD1 (6 bases). Deletions cut 5 bases from V and 2 bases from J, with 15 bases between. The germline V gene encodes CDR1 SEHNR and CDR2 FQNEAQ (reference sequence). The CDR3 extends over 15 amino acids.

In this sample, this clone turned up a few times. The CDR3 is CASSPGTVPYEQYF. The DNA of the CDR3 is TGTGCCAGCAGCCCAGGGACTGTACCCTACGAGCAGTACTTC. The chain uses TRBV27 and TRBJ2-7, with a weak D call TRBD2 (6 bases). The CDR3 extends over 14 amino acids. Germline CDR1 MNHEY, CDR2 SMNVEV (reference sequence). V lost 6 bases, J lost 2 bases, and 14 bases lay in between.

The chain links TRBV7-2 to TRBJ1-1, with TRBD1 matching 8 bases. The germline gives CDR1 SGHTA, CDR2 FQGNSA. V was pared by 4 bases and J by 11 bases, with 15 bases of the junction left unmatched. There are 15 residues in the CDR3. In DNA form, the CDR3 reads TGTGCCAGCAGCTCACGAGGGACAGGTCCCCTTTGGGCTTTCTTT. Protein: CASSSRGTGPLWAFF.

The chain employs TRBV28 and TRBJ2-7; possible D gene TRBD1, 5 bases. Trimming took off 5 bases at V and 0 bases at J, with 17 bases between the two ends. Per germline, CDR1 MDHEN and CDR2 SYDVKM. This CDR3 spans 16 amino acids. The CDR3 DNA reads as TGTGCCAGCAGTCCACGACAGACCCCGAGCTCCTACGAGCAGTACTTC. Amino acid sequence: CASSPRQTPSSYEQYF.

The chain employs TRBV15 and TRBJ2-5; no clear D gene. V shed 8 bases and J shed 1 base, with 11 bases lying between them. This CDR3 comprises 13 residues. Germline CDR1 reads LNHNV; CDR2 reads YYDKDF (reference sequence). This chain's CDR3 is CATSIGFQETQYF. The DNA for the CDR3 is TGTGCCACCTCAATTGGCTTCCAAGAGACCCAGTACTTC.

The rearrangement links TRBV27 to TRBJ2-7, with TRBD1 identical over 10 bases. Germline values: CDR1 MNHEY, CDR2 SMNVEV (reference sequence). The CDR3 runs to 18 residues. The V gene end was trimmed by 0 bases and the J gene end by 0 bases; junction bases not matched to a gene: 8. CDR3 protein: CASSLSPDRGSYSYEQYF. CDR3 DNA sequence: TGTGCCAGCAGTTTATCACCGGACAGGGGGTCATACTCCTACGAGCAGTACTTC.

This sequence joins TRBV11-2 and TRBJ1-2, with no clear D. The germline V gene has CDR1 SGHAT and CDR2 FQNNGV. The V and J ends lost 5 bases and 1 base respectively, with 17 bases between them. The CDR3 runs 16 residues. In nucleotides, the CDR3 is TGTGCCAGCAGCCTTATCCAGACGGTAGATAACTATGGCTACACCTTC. Its translation is CASSLIQTVDNYGYTF.

The chain joins TRBV4-3 to TRBJ2-2; D is undetermined. With 4 bases removed from V and 4 bases from J, the gap between germline ends came to 16 bases. This CDR3 has 16 residues. Germline V gene lookup returns CDR1 LGHNA and CDR2 YSLEER. This CDR3 is CASSPRATLSTGELFF. The CDR3 DNA reads as TGCGCCAGCAGCCCTCGGGCTACCCTATCCACCGGGGAGCTGTTTTTT.